These T cell receptor beta chains were read from a single sample in a study of vaccination effects on CD4 cells after COVID-19. TCRdb's copy holds only in-frame clones and misses some; the assay was immunoSEQ multiplex PCR. Of over 30,000 clones listed, around 80% are singletons. Antigen specificity for these receptors is unknown. The sequencing used CD4+ T cells from PBMCs cultured with HCoV-NL63 spike peptides, collected after COVID-19 vaccination. These receptors were taken from a human donor who received a COVID-19 vaccine. Some clones in this sample may be carry-over from other donors' samples. The CDR3 runs from the conserved cysteine through the conserved F or W. Fields, in order: D gene, clone size, V gene, J gene, CDR3 DNA, CDR3 protein. A D gene is named only where the DNA matches it firmly. Size is stated for part of the rows, as once, few or many counts, or as a class when the clone is expanded.

TRBD2,-,TRBV3-1/TRBV3-2,TRBJ2-2,TGTGCCAGTATGTTGCGGGGGGACACCGGGGAGCTGTTTTTT,CASMLRGDTGELFF
-,once,TRBV5-1,TRBJ1-2,TGCGCCAGCAGCTTGGGGGGACAAGGGCCGGGTGGCTACACCTTC,CASSLGGQGPGGYTF
-,once,TRBV18,TRBJ2-2,TGTGCCAGCTCACCAGTCAAAGACACCGGGGAGCTGTTTTTT,CASSPVKDTGELFF
TRBD2,once,TRBV5-1,TRBJ2-5,TGCGCCAGCACCTCTTCGGGGGGGCTTCAAGAGACCCAGTACTTC,CASTSSGGLQETQYF
TRBD2,-,TRBV5-1,TRBJ2-1,TGCGCCAGCAGCGAATGGGGACTAGCAGACAATGAGCAGTTCTTC,CASSEWGLADNEQFF
-,-,TRBV24-1,TRBJ1-4,TGTGCCACCAGTGACGGCAGGCGGACTAATGAAAAACTGTTTTTT,CATSDGRRTNEKLFF
TRBD1,-,TRBV4-3,TRBJ2-5,TGCGCCAGCAGCCAAGGTGCGACAGGGGGCGCGGAGACCCAGTACTTC,CASSQGATGGAETQYF
-,-,TRBV5-1,TRBJ2-3,TGCGCCAGCAGCTTGGAAAGTAGGGCCGGAGATACGCAGTATTTT,CASSLESRAGDTQYF
TRBD1,-,TRBV18,TRBJ2-2,TGTGCCAGCTCGGCCCGACAGGGGGCCTTAAACACCGGGGAGCTGTTTTTT,CASSARQGALNTGELFF
-,-,TRBV24-1,TRBJ2-6,TGTGCCACGGGACGGACCTCTGGGGCCAACGTCCTGACTTTC,CATGRTSGANVLTF
-,-,TRBV11-2,TRBJ2-3,TGTGCCAGCAGGTCGGCATTGTGGTGGCATTTT,CASRSALWWHF
-,-,TRBV15,TRBJ1-1,TGTGCCACGCAAGAATGGGGCACGGCGGGCACTGAAGCTTTCTTT,CATQEWGTAGTEAFF
TRBD1,-,TRBV18,TRBJ2-5,TGTGCCAGCTCGCGGACAGGGGGCTGGGAAGAGACCCAGTACTTC,CASSRTGGWEETQYF
TRBD1,-,TRBV27,TRBJ2-5,TGTGCCAGCAGGACTGGACAGGGCCCCCCCCAAGAGACCCAGTACTTC,CASRTGQGPPQETQYF
-,once,TRBV6-5,TRBJ2-1,TGTGCCAGCAGCGGAGGACGGTTATACAATGAGCAGTTCTTC,CASSGGRLYNEQFF
TRBD1,-,TRBV24-1,TRBJ2-3,TGTGCCACCAGTGATTTTGACAGGGGATTGCTCACAGATACGCAGTATTTT,CATSDFDRGLLTDTQYF